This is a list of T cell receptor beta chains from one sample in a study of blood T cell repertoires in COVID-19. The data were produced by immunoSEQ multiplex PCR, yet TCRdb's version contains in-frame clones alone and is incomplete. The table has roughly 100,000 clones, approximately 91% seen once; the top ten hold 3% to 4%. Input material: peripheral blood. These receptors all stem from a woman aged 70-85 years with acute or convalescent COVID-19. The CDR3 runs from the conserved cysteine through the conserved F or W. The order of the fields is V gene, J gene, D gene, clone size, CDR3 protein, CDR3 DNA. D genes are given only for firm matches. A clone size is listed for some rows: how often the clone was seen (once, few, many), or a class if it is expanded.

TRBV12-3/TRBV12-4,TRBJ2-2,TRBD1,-,CASSLQGAGELFF,TGTGCCAGCAGTTTGCAGGGGGCCGGGGAGCTGTTTTTT
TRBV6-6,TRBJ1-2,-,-,CASREEGPRYTF,TGTGCCAGCAGGGAGGAAGGGCCGCGCTACACCTTC
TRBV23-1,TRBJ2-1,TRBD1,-,CASIYPRDRDNEQFF,TGCGCCAGCATATACCCCCGGGACAGGGACAATGAGCAGTTCTTC
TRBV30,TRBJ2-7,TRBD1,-,CAWSVGRGLYEQYF,TGTGCCTGGAGTGTAGGCAGGGGGCTGTACGAGCAGTACTTC
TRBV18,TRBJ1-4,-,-,CASSLWGPPEKLFF,TGTGCCAGCTCACTCTGGGGGCCCCCCGAAAAACTGTTTTTT
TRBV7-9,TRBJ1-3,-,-,CASSPGVGGSSGNTIYF,TGTGCCAGCAGCCCTGGAGTAGGTGGGAGCTCTGGAAACACCATATATTTT
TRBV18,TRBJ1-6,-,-,CASSPEARSYNSPLHF,TGTGCCAGCTCACCGGAGGCCAGGTCCTATAATTCACCCCTCCACTTT
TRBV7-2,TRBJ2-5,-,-,CASSSSVGMGETQYF,TGTGCCAGCAGCTCGAGTGTGGGCATGGGAGAGACCCAGTACTTC
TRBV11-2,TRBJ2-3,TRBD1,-,CASSSRTGSTDTQYF,TGTGCCAGCAGCTCCAGGACAGGGAGCACAGATACGCAGTATTTT
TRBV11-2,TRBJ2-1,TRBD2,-,CASSLSSGRANEQFF,TGTGCCAGCAGCTTATCTAGCGGGAGGGCCAATGAGCAGTTCTTC
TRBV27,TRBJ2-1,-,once,CASSTAGSSYNEQFF,TGTGCCAGTTCAACTGCGGGGAGCTCCTACAATGAGCAGTTCTTC
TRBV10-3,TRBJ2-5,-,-,CAISESNSGLETQYF,TGTGCCATCAGTGAGTCGAATTCAGGGTTGGAGACCCAGTACTTC
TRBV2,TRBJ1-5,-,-,CASSERRAGVNQPQHF,TGTGCCAGCAGTGAAAGAAGGGCAGGGGTCAATCAGCCCCAGCATTTT
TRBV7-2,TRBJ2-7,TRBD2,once,CASSFGGSYEQYF,TGTGCCAGCAGCTTTGGCGGGAGTTACGAGCAGTACTTC
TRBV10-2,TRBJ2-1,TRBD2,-,CASTGLAAYSEQFF,TGCGCCAGCACAGGACTAGCGGCCTACTCGGAGCAGTTCTTC
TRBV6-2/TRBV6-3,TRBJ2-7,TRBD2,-,CASSPGLVATYEQYF,TGTGCCAGCAGTCCGGGACTAGTTGCTACGTACGAGCAGTACTTC
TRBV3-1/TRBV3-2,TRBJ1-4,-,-,CASSQHDSSNEKLFF,TGTGCCAGCAGCCAACATGACAGCTCTAATGAAAAACTGTTTTTT
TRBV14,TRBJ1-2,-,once,CASSRGTAGGGYTF,TGTGCCAGCAGCCGAGGGACCGCCGGAGGGGGCTACACCTTC
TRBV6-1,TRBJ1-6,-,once,CASSGGRQADNSPLHF,TGTGCCAGCAGTGGGGGCCGACAGGCCGATAATTCACCCCTCCACTTT
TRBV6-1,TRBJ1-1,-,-,CASSDPAQGKPEAFF,TGTGCCAGCAGTGATCCGGCCCAGGGAAAACCTGAAGCTTTCTTT
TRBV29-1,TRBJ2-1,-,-,CSVADINNEQFF,TGCAGCGTTGCTGACATTAACAATGAGCAGTTCTTC
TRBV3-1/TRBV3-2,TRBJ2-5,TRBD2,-,CASSLGTSGKTQYF,TGTGCCAGCAGCCTAGGGACTAGTGGGAAGACCCAGTACTTC
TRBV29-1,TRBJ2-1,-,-,CSVHAGLGSYNEQFF,TGCAGCGTACACGCGGGGTTAGGCTCCTACAATGAGCAGTTCTTC